Listed below are T cell receptor beta chains from one sample, sequenced in a study of blood T cells in healthy people across ages. TCRdb processed the 5' RACE reads anew with MiXCR; each CDR3 protein has one entry. The sample contains fewer than 900,000 distinct CDR3 sequences, roughly 40% of which appear only once. The sample taken for sequencing was blood. All receptors come from a man aged 18 to 29 in good health. The CDR3 runs from the conserved cysteine through the conserved F or W. D genes are given only for firm matches. Only part of the rows carry a size: once, few, many, or a class if the clone is expanded.

j_call v_call clone_size d_call cdr3_nt cdr3_aa
TRBJ2-7 TRBV28 NA NA TGTGCCAGCAGTTTGCGGCCAGGCCCTTACGAGCAGTACTTC CASSLRPGPYEQYF
TRBJ1-2 TRBV20-1 once TRBD1 TGCAGTGCTCAGACAGGGACAGGGCCTCTCTATGGCTACACCTTC CSAQTGTGPLYGYTF
TRBJ2-4 TRBV10-3 many TRBD1 TGTGCCATCAGTGAGGGGACAGCGGACATTCAGTACTTC CAISEGTADIQYF
TRBJ1-1 TRBV3-1 NA NA TGTGCCAGCAGCACTCACGGCACTGAAGCTTTCTTT CASSTHGTEAFF
TRBJ2-5 TRBV5-1 many TRBD1 TGCGCCAGCAGCTTACCACCGGGACAGGGAAAAGAGACCCAGTACTTC CASSLPPGQGKETQYF
TRBJ2-3 TRBV20-1 few NA TGCAGTGCTACTAGCCCCGCCTTCCCAGATACGCAGTATTTT CSATSPAFPDTQYF
TRBJ2-7 TRBV5-1 few NA TGCGCCAGCAGCCTGTCAGGGGACCGACTCTCCGAGCAGTACTTC CASSLSGDRLSEQYF
TRBJ1-2 TRBV14 few NA TGTGCCAGCAGTCAAGTAAGACGGAACTATGGCTACACCTTC CASSQVRRNYGYTF
TRBJ1-1 TRBV27 few TRBD1 TGTGCCAGCAGAGATACAGGGGAGACTGAAGCTTTCTTT CASRDTGETEAFF
TRBJ2-5 TRBV5-1 once NA TGCGCCAGCAGCCCCGGTGGGAGCGGGCCTCAAGAGACCCAGTACTTC CASSPGGSGPQETQYF
TRBJ2-3 TRBV20-1 NA TRBD2 TGCAGTACTAGAGACGTAGCGGGGAATACAGATACGCAGTATTTT CSTRDVAGNTDTQYF
TRBJ1-2 TRBV10-3 few NA TGTGCCATCAGTGAGTCGGCCGTTTATGGCTACACCTTC CAISESAVYGYTF
TRBJ1-2 TRBV20-1 few NA TGCAGTGCTGCCCGTCCCGAGGACTATGGCTACACCTTC CSAARPEDYGYTF
TRBJ1-1 TRBV4-3 NA TRBD1 TGCGCCAGCAGCCAAGATTTCGGGGGACAGGAAGCTTTCTTT CASSQDFGGQEAFF
TRBJ2-1 TRBV7-2 NA TRBD2 TGTGCCAGCAGCTACGGACTAGCGCCCTACAATGAGCAGTTCTTC CASSYGLAPYNEQFF
TRBJ2-7 TRBV19 few NA TGTGCCAGTAGTATGGCAGGAAATACCTACGAGCAGTACTTC CASSMAGNTYEQYF
TRBJ2-1 TRBV11-2 NA TRBD2 TGTGCCAGCAGCTTACCGCTTTGGACTAGCGGGCGATACAATGAGCAGTTCTTC CASSLPLWTSGRYNEQFF
TRBJ1-1 TRBV28 once NA TGTGCCAGCAGTGGGGGCAGGCTGGGCACTGAAGCTTTCTTT CASSGGRLGTEAFF
TRBJ2-1 TRBV4-2 NA NA TGTGCCAGCAGCCAAGATAGTGTTGCCTCCTACAATGAGCGGTTCTTC CASSQDSVASYNERFF
TRBJ2-3 TRBV7-2 NA NA TGTGCCAGCAGCTCCCTGAGGGGATCCGATACGCAGTATTTT CASSSLRGSDTQYF
TRBJ1-2 TRBV20-1 NA NA TGCAGTGCTAGACCCGGGACAACTACGACCTATGGCTACACCTTC CSARPGTTTTYGYTF
TRBJ2-5 TRBV5-1 many TRBD1 TGCGCCAGCAGTACCGCTGACAGGGGTCATAAGACCCAGTACTTC CASSTADRGHKTQYF
TRBJ2-7 TRBV4-3 NA TRBD2 TGCGCCAGCAGCCATTCTACCCGGGCGGGGGGACTAGCTTACGAGCAGTACTTC CASSHSTRAGGLAYEQYF
TRBJ2-7 TRBV4-1 NA NA TGCGCCAGCAGCCTCGCGGTTAGCAGTCGGAACGAGCAGTACTTC CASSLAVSSRNEQYF
TRBJ2-2 TRBV12-3/TRBV12-4 few NA TGTGCCAGCAGCCCAATTGAGTGGGGAAACACCGGGGAGCTGTTTTTT CASSPIEWGNTGELFF
TRBJ1-4 TRBV7-2 few TRBD1 TGTGCCAGCAGCTTAAGGGCGTCCGCCCCGACAGGGCGACTGTTTTTT CASSLRASAPTGRLFF
TRBJ1-5 TRBV20-1 NA NA TGCAGTGCTAGAGAAGGGGAGGTCAATCAGCCCCAGCATTTT CSAREGEVNQPQHF
TRBJ2-5 TRBV20-1 NA NA TGCAGTGCTAGTGTCGGGACTGGGGCGGGAGAGACCCAGTACTTC CSASVGTGAGETQYF
TRBJ2-7 TRBV21-1 NA NA TGTGCCAGCAGCAAAAGGGGAGACAGGTACTCCTACGAGCAGTACTTC CASSKRGDRYSYEQYF
TRBJ1-2 TRBV6-5 NA NA TGTGCCAGCAGTTACGCGGCAGGGGCCTATGGCTACACCTTC CASSYAAGAYGYTF
TRBJ2-7 TRBV20-1 NA NA TGCAGTGCTAATTCAGGAAAATTCGGAGAGTACGAGCAGTACTTC CSANSGKFGEYEQYF
TRBJ1-1 TRBV3-1 NA NA TGTGCCGGCAGCCGTGGGGTAAGGGACACTGAAGCTTTCTTT CAGSRGVRDTEAFF
TRBJ1-2 TRBV5-1 few NA TGCGCCAGCAGCTTGGAGGTGACAGCCTATGGCTACACCTTC CASSLEVTAYGYTF
TRBJ2-1 TRBV4-2 few NA TGTGCCAGCAGCCTAGATAAGGGGGGGGGCCTCTCTGAGCAGTTCTTC CASSLDKGGGLSEQFF
TRBJ2-3 TRBV19 NA NA TGTGCCAGTAGGGAAGACACTCATAGCACAGATACGCAGTATTTT CASREDTHSTDTQYF
TRBJ2-2 TRBV7-9 NA TRBD1 TGTGCCAGCAGCTTCCTTGCCGGGACAGACACCGGGGAGCTGTTTTTT CASSFLAGTDTGELFF
TRBJ2-5 TRBV12-3/TRBV12-4 NA NA TGTGCCAGCAGTTTAAGGTCTTACGAGACCCAGTACTTC CASSLRSYETQYF
TRBJ2-2 TRBV6-2/TRBV6-3 NA NA TGTGCCAGCAGTTACTCTAGGGTCGACACCGGGGAGCTGTTTTTT CASSYSRVDTGELFF
TRBJ1-1 TRBV30 NA NA TGTGCCTGGGGACCACAGGGCAAGATGAACACTGAAGCTTTCTTT CAWGPQGKMNTEAFF
TRBJ2-7 TRBV12-3/TRBV12-4 few TRBD2 TGTGCCAGCAGCGAGACTAGCGGCTCCTACAATGAGCAGTACTTC CASSETSGSYNEQYF
TRBJ1-2 TRBV30 NA TRBD1 TGTGCCTGGAGTAGGCGAACAGGGGTGGATGGCTACACCTTC CAWSRRTGVDGYTF
TRBJ2-7 TRBV20-1 NA TRBD2 TGCAGTGCTAGAGCAGCGGGGGGGCCTTATGAGCAGTACTTC CSARAAGGPYEQYF
TRBJ2-6 TRBV6-1 NA NA TGTGCCAGCAGTGAAGAGGTCGGTCAGTGGGACTCTGGGGCCAACGTCCTGATTTTC CASSEEVGQWDSGANVLIF
TRBJ1-5 TRBV2 many NA TGTGCCAGCAGCTCTGGCCAGGGGAGTCAGCCCCAGCATTTT CASSSGQGSQPQHF
TRBJ2-5 TRBV7-2 few NA TGTGCCAGCAGCGGTCGTGGAGAAGAGACCCAGTACTTC CASSGRGEETQYF